The entry below describes one T cell receptor (beta chain). Its antigen is unidentified. Sequencing used immunoSEQ multiplex PCR; TCRdb keeps in-frame clones, though not all of them. The profile shows 2 million or so clones, 90% to 95% of them singletons. The data originate from a study of shared clonotypes between healthy human individuals. About the study: Plates per donor: three CD4 naive, three CD4 memory, two CD8 naive, one CD8 memory. General study points: It was observed that roughly 5.5% of naive CD4 clonotypes were shared across a handful of donors. Generally, naive subsets (rather than memory subsets) showed larger estimated richness.

Per the germline V gene, CDR1 is MNHEY and CDR2 is SMNVEV (reference sequence). V was pared by 6 bases and J by 1 base, with 0 bases of the junction left unmatched. The CDR3 is 14 amino acids. The chain carries TRBV27 and TRBJ1-4; 9 nucleotides line up with TRBD1. Sequencing was carried out using naive CD4+ T cells sorted from blood. Subset reported: CD45RA+ positively selected. This TCR derives from a man between 18 and 29 years old in good health. The CDR3 is CASRGQGTNEKLFF. The CDR3 DNA follows: TGTGCCAGCAGGGGACAGGGAACTAATGAAAAACTGTTTTTT.